This section outlines one T cell receptor (beta chain) sequence together with its context. The record originates from a study of blood T cell repertoires in COVID-19. The V gene's germline CDR1 is LGHDT and CDR2 YNNKEL (reference sequence). V was pared by 4 bases and J by 5 bases, with 21 bases between. The CDR3 totals 16 residues. Per the authors' pipeline: Researchers report that nucleated cell counts were estimated from reference gene primer amplification. Generated by immunoSEQ multiplex PCR, the TCRdb table keeps only in-frame clones and is missing some. The DNA gave D and trimming, while V, J and clone size come from that table. The sample gives more than 85,000 clones, approximately 90% of which show up once; approximately 2% is in the top ten.

The clonotype was recovered from a man in his fifties with active COVID-19. V and J are TRBV3-1 (or the pseudogene TRBV3-2) and TRBJ2-7; maybe TRBD2 (7 bases). What was sequenced was peripheral blood. The CDR3 DNA reads as TGTGCCAGCAGCCCCCGAGGGGGGGCAGCATCGAACGAGCAGTACTTC. Encoded protein: CASSPRGGAASNEQYF.